Listed below are T cell receptor beta chains from one sample, sequenced in a study of blood T cell repertoires in COVID-19. Sequenced by immunoSEQ multiplex PCR; TCRdb stores in-frame clones only, minus some. The sample yields roughly 230,000 clones, 81% seen once. Material: peripheral blood. All receptors come from a woman older than 75 with acute or convalescent COVID-19. The CDR3 runs from the conserved cysteine through the conserved F or W. D genes are given only for firm matches. Some rows mark clone size as missing; the rest say once, few, many or name a class of expanded clone.

d_call clone_size j_call v_call cdr3_aa cdr3_nt
TRBD2 once TRBJ2-1 TRBV6-4 CASMLEGGSSYNEQFF TGTGCCAGCATGTTGGAGGGAGGGAGCTCCTACAATGAGCAGTTCTTC
- - TRBJ2-7 TRBV28 CASRAARYEQYF TGTGCCAGCAGGGCGGCTAGATACGAGCAGTACTTC
- - TRBJ2-5 TRBV7-2 CASSLVTVSQETQYF TGTGCCAGCAGCTTAGTGACAGTAAGCCAAGAGACCCAGTACTTC
TRBD2 - TRBJ2-2 TRBV27 CASSLFSGSNTGELFF TGTGCCAGCAGTTTATTTAGCGGGAGCAATACCGGGGAGCTGTTTTTT
- - TRBJ1-6 TRBV19 CASNDSRDSPLHF TGTGCCAGTAACGACAGCCGGGATTCACCCCTCCACTTT
- - TRBJ2-1 TRBV30 CAWILQGGPRDEQFF TGTGCCTGGATCTTACAGGGGGGGCCCCGCGATGAGCAGTTCTTC
TRBD2 - TRBJ2-1 TRBV7-6 CASRRTSGRRGSNEQFF TGTGCCAGCAGACGGACTAGCGGGAGGAGGGGTAGCAATGAGCAGTTCTTC
- few TRBJ2-7 TRBV27 CASSPPPSSYEQYF TGTGCCAGCAGTCCCCCACCGAGCTCCTACGAGCAGTACTTC
TRBD1 few TRBJ2-7 TRBV5-1 CASSLGGTGAYEQYF TGCGCCAGCAGCTTGGGCGGGACAGGGGCTTACGAGCAGTACTTC
TRBD1 once TRBJ1-2 TRBV20-1 CSARQQGGYTF TGCAGTGCTAGGCAACAGGGGGGCTACACCTTC
- - TRBJ1-2 TRBV6-6 CASSPNGGYGYTF TGTGCCAGCAGCCCCAACGGGGGCTATGGCTACACCTTC
TRBD1 - TRBJ2-2 TRBV2 CASRLGQGNTGELFF TGTGCCAGCAGGCTGGGACAGGGGAACACCGGGGAGCTGTTTTTT
TRBD1 - TRBJ1-2 TRBV7-2 CASSESLQGARGYTF TGTGCCAGCAGCGAATCCCTACAGGGGGCGCGAGGCTACACCTTC
- - TRBJ2-7 TRBV19 CASSISEGGDHHEQYF TGTGCCAGTAGTATATCCGAGGGGGGGGACCACCACGAGCAGTACTTC
- - TRBJ2-1 TRBV24-1 CATSDARRSSYNEQFF TGTGCCACCAGTGATGCCCGGAGAAGCTCCTACAATGAGCAGTTCTTC
- - TRBJ2-2 TRBV18 CASSRDNGGELFF TGTGCCAGCTCACGGGACAATGGCGGGGAGCTGTTTTTT
TRBD1 - TRBJ1-1 TRBV18 CASSPSDRGGTEAFF TGTGCCAGCTCACCGTCAGACAGGGGCGGCACTGAAGCTTTCTTT
- - TRBJ1-5 TRBV19 CASSRVGASQPQHF TGTGCCAGTAGTAGGGTGGGGGCGAGTCAGCCCCAGCATTTT
TRBD2 - TRBJ2-7 TRBV28 CASSLVAGGPREQYF TGTGCCAGCAGTTTAGTGGCGGGAGGGCCAAGGGAGCAGTACTTC
TRBD1 - TRBJ1-2 TRBV5-5 CASSLLTGALDGYTF TGTGCCAGCAGCTTGCTTACAGGGGCTCTGGATGGCTACACCTTC
- - TRBJ1-4 TRBV9 CASSVGGPGEKLFF TGTGCCAGCAGCGTAGGAGGGCCAGGTGAAAAACTGTTTTTT
- few TRBJ1-2 TRBV19 CASSIAGSYGYTF TGTGCCAGTAGTATAGCGGGGAGCTATGGCTACACCTTC